This TCR beta chain derives from a study of cytomegalovirus exposure and HLA in healthy donors. Study summary: Earlier sequencing of some 170 million T cells yielded fewer than 140 million unique TCR beta sequences. The study's findings and limits: As was reported, the HLA-A and HLA-B alleles of most subjects were accurately predicted from TCR beta sequences. Cytomegalovirus association was listed for around 180 TCR beta chains.

Vbeta (60) and Jbeta (13) primers were used in the PCR. Generated by immunoSEQ multiplex PCR, the TCRdb table keeps only in-frame clones and is missing some. The data hold 150,000 to 200,000 clones, with about two thirds observed a single time. CDR3 length: 19 residues. V was pared by 1 base and J by 6 bases, with 26 bases between. About this clone: Its antigen remains unknown.

The rearrangement uses TRBV23-1 and TRBJ2-3; the D gene is possibly TRBD2 (5 bases). TRBV23-1 is an open reading frame whose function is uncertain. This TCR was recovered from a woman younger than 30 in good health and CMV-seropositive. The sequenced sample was PBMCs. The CDR3 DNA reads TGCGCCAGCAGTCAATTCGGGGTCGGAAGTGGGTTGTCTCGGGATACGCAGTATTTT. Translation: CASSQFGVGSGLSRDTQYF.